The sequence of this T cell receptor beta chain was determined in a study of shared clonotypes between healthy human individuals. This CDR3 is built from 15 residues. Germline trimming cut 5 bases from V and 4 bases from J; bases unmatched to any gene: 5. In germline, CDR1 is SGHNT, CDR2 YENEEA. TCRdb keeps only in-frame clones here, not all; method: immunoSEQ multiplex PCR. Among approximately 2.3 million clones, more than 85% were seen once, and the ten largest hold under 0.45%. The investigators split CD4+ cells into a CD45RA+ naive subset and a CD45RA-negative memory subset. The receptor was isolated from a young man in good health. Some clones in this sample may be carry-over from other donors' samples. The specimen sequenced was naive CD4+ T cells from PBMCs. Subset described: CD45RA+ positively selected. The chain uses TRBV11-3 and TRBJ2-3; 11 bases are shared with TRBD2. The CDR3 reads CASSLGTSGSDTQYF. The CDR3 DNA follows: TGTGCCAGCAGCCTCGGGACTAGCGGATCAGATACGCAGTATTTT.